This T cell receptor beta chain is drawn from a study of blood T cells in healthy people across ages. It was with a sample-barcoded 5' primer and a J-beta primer mix that a second PCR of about 6 to 12 cycles was run. TCRdb used MiXCR to reprocess the 5' RACE reads, holding one entry per CDR3 protein. The table records over 600,000 distinct CDR3 sequences, about 45% of them present only once. V dropped 3 bases and J dropped 2 bases, with 7 bases sitting between them. The CDR3 runs to 13 residues. The germline gives CDR1 MNHNS, CDR2 SASEGT. The genes are TRBV6-1 and TRBJ2-5; the D is unclear. The receptor's source is a man older than 75 in good health. The sequencing input was blood. The CDR3 sequence is CASSDIQQETQYF. CDR3 DNA sequence: TGTGCCAGCAGTGATATACAGCAAGAGACCCAGTACTTC.